This TCR beta chain was recovered during a study of shared clonotypes between healthy human individuals. Notes on this clone: Its antigen is unidentified.

Study-level points and caveats: As a rule, naive subsets had a larger estimated richness than memory subsets.

Some clones are missing from TCRdb's copy, which holds only in-frame ones; the method was immunoSEQ multiplex PCR. The table has 2 million to 2.5 million clones, almost 96% seen once; the top ten hold 0.1% to 0.15%. The CDR3 is 15 residues long. The junction had 5 bases not matched to a gene; V was cut back by 6 bases and J by 2 bases. Germline loops: CDR1 MNHEY, CDR2 SVGAGI. The sample consisted of naive CD4+ T cells sorted from blood. Subset specified: CD45RA+ positively selected. The clonotype comes from a man aged 18 to 29 in good health. The chain recombines TRBV6-5 with TRBJ2-2, with TRBD1 matching 8 bases. The DNA for the CDR3 is TGTGCCAGCAGGGCGGACAGGGCCAACACCGGGGAGCTGTTTTTT. Protein sequence: CASRADRANTGELFF.